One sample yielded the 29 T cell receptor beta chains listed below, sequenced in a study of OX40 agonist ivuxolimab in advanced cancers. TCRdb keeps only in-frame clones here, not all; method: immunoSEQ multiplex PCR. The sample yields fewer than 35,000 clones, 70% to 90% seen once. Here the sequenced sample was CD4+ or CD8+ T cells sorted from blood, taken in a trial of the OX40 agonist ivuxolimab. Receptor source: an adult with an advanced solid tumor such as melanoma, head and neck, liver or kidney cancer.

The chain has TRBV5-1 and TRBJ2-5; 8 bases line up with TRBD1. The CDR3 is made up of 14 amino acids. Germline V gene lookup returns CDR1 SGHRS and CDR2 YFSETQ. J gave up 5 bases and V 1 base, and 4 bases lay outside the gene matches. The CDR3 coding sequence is TGCGCCAGCAGCTTGCCAGGGGGCGACGAGACCCAGTACTTC. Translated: CASSLPGGDETQYF. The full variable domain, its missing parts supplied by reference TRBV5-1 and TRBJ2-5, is KAGVTQTPRYLIKTRGQQVTLSCSPISGHRSVSWYQQTPGQGLQFLFEYFSETQRNKGNFPGRFSGRQFSNSRSEMNVSTLELGDSALYLCASSLPGGDETQYFGPGTRLLVL.

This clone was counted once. CDR3 in amino acids: CSAMLNTEAFF. Here the CDR3 DNA reads TGCAGTGCTATGCTGAACACTGAAGCTTTCTTT. This chain links TRBV20-1 with TRBJ1-1; D remains unclear. The germline V gene encodes CDR1 DFQATT and CDR2 SNEGSKA (reference sequence). Between the trimmed V and J ends, which lost 4 bases and 0 bases, there was a span of 3 bases. This CDR3 comprises 11 residues.

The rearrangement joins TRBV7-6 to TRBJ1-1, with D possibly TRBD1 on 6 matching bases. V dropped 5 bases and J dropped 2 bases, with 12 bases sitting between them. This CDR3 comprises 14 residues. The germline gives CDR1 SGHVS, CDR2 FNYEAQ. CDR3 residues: CASSPGGHNTEAFF. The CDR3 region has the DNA TGTGCCAGCAGCCCCGGGGGGCATAACACTGAAGCTTTCTTT.

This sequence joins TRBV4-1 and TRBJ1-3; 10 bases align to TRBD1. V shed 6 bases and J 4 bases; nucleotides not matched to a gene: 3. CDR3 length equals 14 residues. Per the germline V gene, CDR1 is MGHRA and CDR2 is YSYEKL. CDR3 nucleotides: TGCGCCAGCAGTCCGGACAGGGGGGGAAACACCATATATTTT. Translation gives CASSPDRGGNTIYF.

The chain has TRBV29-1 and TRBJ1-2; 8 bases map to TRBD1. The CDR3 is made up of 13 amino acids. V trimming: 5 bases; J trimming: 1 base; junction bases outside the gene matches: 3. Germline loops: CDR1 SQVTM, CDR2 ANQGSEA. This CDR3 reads CSVRQGHNYGYTF. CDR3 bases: TGCAGCGTTCGACAGGGGCATAACTATGGCTACACCTTC.

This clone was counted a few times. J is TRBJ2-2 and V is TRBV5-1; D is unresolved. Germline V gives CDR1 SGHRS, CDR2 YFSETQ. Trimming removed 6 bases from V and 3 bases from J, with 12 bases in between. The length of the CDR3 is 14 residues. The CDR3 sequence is CASTAPVDTGELFF. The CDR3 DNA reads TGCGCCAGCACCGCCCCCGTGGACACCGGGGAGCTGTTTTTT.

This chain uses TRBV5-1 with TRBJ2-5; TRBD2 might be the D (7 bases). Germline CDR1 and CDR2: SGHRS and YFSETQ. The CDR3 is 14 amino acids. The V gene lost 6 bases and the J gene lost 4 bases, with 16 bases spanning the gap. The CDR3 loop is CASKAGEGGETQYF. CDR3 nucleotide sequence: TGCGCCAGCAAAGCAGGGGAGGGTGGAGAGACCCAGTACTTC.

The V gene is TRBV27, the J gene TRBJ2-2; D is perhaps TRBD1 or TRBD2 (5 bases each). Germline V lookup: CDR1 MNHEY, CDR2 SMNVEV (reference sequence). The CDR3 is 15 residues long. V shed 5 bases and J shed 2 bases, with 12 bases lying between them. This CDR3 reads CASSGAGTNTGELFF. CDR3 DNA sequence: TGTGCCAGCAGTGGTGCAGGGACCAACACCGGGGAGCTGTTTTTT.

CDR3 nucleotide sequence: TGTGCCATCAGTGAGTCGGACAGGGTGATTGTAAGCAATCAGCCCCAGCATTTT. It codes for CAISESDRVIVSNQPQHF. This rearrangement joins TRBV10-3 to TRBJ1-5; 8 positions match TRBD1. V shed 0 bases, J shed 1 base, and the junction held 8 bases outside the gene matches. The CDR3 sequence is 18 residues long. The germline V gene encodes CDR1 ENHRY and CDR2 SYGVKD.

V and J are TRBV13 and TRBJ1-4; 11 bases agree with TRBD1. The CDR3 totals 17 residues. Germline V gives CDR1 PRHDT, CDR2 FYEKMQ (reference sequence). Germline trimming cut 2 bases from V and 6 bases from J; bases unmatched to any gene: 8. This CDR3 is CASSLTGQGAVYEKLFF. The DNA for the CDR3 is TGTGCCAGCAGCTTAACCGGACAGGGGGCAGTATATGAAAAACTGTTTTTT.

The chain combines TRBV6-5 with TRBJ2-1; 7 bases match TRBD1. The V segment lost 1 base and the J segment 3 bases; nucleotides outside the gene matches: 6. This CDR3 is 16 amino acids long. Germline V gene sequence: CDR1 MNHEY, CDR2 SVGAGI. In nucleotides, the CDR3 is TGTGCCAGCAGTTACTACGGACAGGACCTCTACAATGAGCAGTTCTTC. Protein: CASSYYGQDLYNEQFF.

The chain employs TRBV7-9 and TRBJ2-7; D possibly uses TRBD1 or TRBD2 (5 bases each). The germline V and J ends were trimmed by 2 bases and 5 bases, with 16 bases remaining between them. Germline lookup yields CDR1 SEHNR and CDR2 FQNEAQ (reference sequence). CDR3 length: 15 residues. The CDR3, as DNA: TGTGCCAGCAGCTTATCCTTGAGGGGAAGGGACGAGCAGTACTTC. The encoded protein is CASSLSLRGRDEQYF.

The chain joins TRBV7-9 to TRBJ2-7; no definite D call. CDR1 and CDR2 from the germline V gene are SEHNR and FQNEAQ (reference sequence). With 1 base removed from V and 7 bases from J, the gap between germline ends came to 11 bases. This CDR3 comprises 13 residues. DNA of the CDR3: TGTGCCAGCAGCTTAGGTCCTGGGATAGAGCAGTACTTC. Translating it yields CASSLGPGIEQYF.

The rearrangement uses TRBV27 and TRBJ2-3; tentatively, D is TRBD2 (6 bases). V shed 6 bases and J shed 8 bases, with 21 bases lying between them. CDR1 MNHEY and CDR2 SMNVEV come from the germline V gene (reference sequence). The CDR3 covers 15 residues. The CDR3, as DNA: TGTGCCAGCAGCACCCATCCGGGACTGGGTGGTACGCAGTATTTT. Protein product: CASSTHPGLGGTQYF.

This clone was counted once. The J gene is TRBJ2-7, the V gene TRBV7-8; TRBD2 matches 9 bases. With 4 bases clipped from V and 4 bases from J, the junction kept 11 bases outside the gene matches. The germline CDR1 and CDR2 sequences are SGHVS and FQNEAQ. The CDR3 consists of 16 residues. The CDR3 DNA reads TGTGCCAGCAGCTCCTCCCCCAGACTAGCGGTGTACGAGCAGTACTTC. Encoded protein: CASSSSPRLAVYEQYF.

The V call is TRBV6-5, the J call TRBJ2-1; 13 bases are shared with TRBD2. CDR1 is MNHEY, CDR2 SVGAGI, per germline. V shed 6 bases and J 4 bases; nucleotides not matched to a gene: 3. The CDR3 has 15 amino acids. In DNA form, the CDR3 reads TGTGCCAGCAGCCGGACTAGCGGGGGATACAATGAGCAGTTCTTC. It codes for CASSRTSGGYNEQFF.

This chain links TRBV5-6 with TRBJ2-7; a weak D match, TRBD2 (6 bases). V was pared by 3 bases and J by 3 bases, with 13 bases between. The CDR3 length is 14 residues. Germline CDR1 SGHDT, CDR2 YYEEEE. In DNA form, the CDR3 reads TGTGCCAGCAGCTGGCCGGGAGAAGGCTACGAGCAGTACTTC. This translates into CASSWPGEGYEQYF.

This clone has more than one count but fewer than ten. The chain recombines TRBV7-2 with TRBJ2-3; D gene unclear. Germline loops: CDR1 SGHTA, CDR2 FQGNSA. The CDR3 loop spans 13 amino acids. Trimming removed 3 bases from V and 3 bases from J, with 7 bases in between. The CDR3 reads CASSFRGTDTQYF. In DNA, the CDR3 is TGTGCCAGCAGCTTCCGTGGGACAGATACGCAGTATTTT. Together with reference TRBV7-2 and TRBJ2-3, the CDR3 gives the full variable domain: GAGVSQSPSNKVTEKGKDVELRCDPISGHTALYWYRQSLGQGLEFLIYFQGNSAPDKSGLPSDRFSAERTGGSVSTLTIQRTQQEDSAVYLCASSFRGTDTQYFGPGTRLTVL.

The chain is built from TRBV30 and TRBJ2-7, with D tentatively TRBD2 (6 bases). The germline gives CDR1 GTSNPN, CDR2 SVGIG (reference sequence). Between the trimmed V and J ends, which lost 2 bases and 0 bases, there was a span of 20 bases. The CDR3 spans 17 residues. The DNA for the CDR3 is TGTGCCTGGAGTTTATACCCAGCGGGTGCAAGCTCCTACGAGCAGTACTTC. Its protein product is CAWSLYPAGASSYEQYF.

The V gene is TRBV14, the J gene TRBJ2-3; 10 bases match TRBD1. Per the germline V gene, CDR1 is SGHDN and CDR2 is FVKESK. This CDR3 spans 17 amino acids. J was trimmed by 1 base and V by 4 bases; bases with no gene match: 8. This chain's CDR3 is CASSPPVDRGRTDTQYF. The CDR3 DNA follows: TGTGCCAGCAGCCCACCCGTCGACAGGGGGCGCACAGATACGCAGTATTTT. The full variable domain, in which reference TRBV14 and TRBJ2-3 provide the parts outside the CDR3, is EAGVTQFPSHSVIEKGQTVTLRCDPISGHDNLYWYRRVMGKEIKFLLHFVKESKQDESGMPNNRFLAERTGGTYSTLKVQPAELEDSGVYFCASSPPVDRGRTDTQYFGPGTRLTVL.

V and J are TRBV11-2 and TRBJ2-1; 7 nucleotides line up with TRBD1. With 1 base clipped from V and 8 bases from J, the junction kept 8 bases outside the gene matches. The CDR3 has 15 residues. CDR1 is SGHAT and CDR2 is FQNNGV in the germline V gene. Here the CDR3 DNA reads TGTGCCAGCAGCTTAGTACAGGGGCATACCGATGAGCAGTTCTTC. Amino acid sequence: CASSLVQGHTDEQFF.

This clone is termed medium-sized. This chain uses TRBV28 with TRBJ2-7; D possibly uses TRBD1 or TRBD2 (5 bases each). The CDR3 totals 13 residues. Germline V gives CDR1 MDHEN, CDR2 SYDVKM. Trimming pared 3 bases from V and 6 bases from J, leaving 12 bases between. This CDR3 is CASSLGVAGEQYF. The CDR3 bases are TGTGCCAGCAGTTTGGGGGTGGCGGGCGAGCAGTACTTC.

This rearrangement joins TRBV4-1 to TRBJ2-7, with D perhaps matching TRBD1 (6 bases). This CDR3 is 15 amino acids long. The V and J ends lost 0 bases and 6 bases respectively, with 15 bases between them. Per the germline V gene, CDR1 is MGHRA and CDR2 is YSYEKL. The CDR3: CASSQDQTQGFEQYF. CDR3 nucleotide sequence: TGCGCCAGCAGCCAAGATCAGACACAGGGTTTCGAGCAGTACTTC.

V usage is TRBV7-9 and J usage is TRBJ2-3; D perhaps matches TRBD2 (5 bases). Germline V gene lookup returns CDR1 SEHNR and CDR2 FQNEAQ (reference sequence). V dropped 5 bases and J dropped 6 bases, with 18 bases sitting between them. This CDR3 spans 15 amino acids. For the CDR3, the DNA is TGTGCCAGCAGCGCGGGTGACTCCCTGGGGGATACGCAGTATTTT. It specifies CASSAGDSLGDTQYF.

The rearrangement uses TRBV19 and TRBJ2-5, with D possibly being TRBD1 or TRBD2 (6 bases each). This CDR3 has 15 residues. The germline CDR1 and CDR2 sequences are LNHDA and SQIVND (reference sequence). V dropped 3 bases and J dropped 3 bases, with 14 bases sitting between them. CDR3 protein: CASSMRVRGEETQYF. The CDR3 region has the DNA TGTGCCAGTAGTATGCGGGTAAGGGGGGAAGAGACCCAGTACTTC.

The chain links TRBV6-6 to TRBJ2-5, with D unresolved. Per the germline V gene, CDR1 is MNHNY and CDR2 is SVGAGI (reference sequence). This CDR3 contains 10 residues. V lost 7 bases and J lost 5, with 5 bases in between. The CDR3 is CASMRETQYF. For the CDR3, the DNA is TGTGCCAGCATGAGGGAGACCCAGTACTTC.

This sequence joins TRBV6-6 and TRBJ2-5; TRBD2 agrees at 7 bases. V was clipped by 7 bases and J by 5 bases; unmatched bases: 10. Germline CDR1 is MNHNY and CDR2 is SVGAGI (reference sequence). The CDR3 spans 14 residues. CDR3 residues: CASTGDEGGETQYF. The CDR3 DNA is TGTGCCAGCACGGGGGACGAGGGAGGGGAGACCCAGTACTTC.

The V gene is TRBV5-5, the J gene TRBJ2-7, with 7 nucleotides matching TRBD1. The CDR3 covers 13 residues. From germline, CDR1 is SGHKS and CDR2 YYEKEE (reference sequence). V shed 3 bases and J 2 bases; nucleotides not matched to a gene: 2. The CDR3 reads CASSYGQAYEQYF. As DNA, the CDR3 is TGTGCCAGCAGCTACGGACAGGCCTACGAGCAGTACTTC.

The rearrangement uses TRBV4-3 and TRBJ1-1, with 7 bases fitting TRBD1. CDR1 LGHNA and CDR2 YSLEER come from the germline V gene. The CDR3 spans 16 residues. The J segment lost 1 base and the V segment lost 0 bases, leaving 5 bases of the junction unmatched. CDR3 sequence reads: CASSQELGTENTEAFF. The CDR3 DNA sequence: TGCGCCAGCAGCCAAGAACTAGGGACAGAGAACACTGAAGCTTTCTTT.